This T cell receptor (beta chain) emerged from a study of OX40 agonist ivuxolimab in advanced cancers. For the study at large: Two cutaneous melanoma patients and one hepatocellular carcinoma patient, three in all, had partial responses. Study-wide points: At 0.1 to 3.0 mg/kg and by week 6, clonal expansion occurred in CD4+ and CD8+ blood T cells.

Turning to this clone: Antigen unknown.

With V trimmed by 5 bases and J by 0 bases, 5 bases remained unmatched. Germline assignment: CDR1 SGDLS and CDR2 YYNGEE. The CDR3 sequence is 15 residues long. The table came from immunoSEQ multiplex PCR; TCRdb's copy has only in-frame clones and leaves some out. The profile shows tens of thousands of clones, about 94% of them singletons. Source: CD4+ or CD8+ T cells sorted from blood, taken in a trial of the OX40 agonist ivuxolimab. The chain carries TRBV9 and TRBJ2-7; 10 bases map to TRBD2. The clonotype originates from an adult with an advanced solid tumor such as melanoma, head and neck, liver or kidney cancer. The CDR3 DNA reads as TGTGCCAGCAGTGAGGCTAGCGGGAGCTCCTACGAGCAGTACTTC. Protein product: CASSEASGSSYEQYF.